The 14 T cell receptor beta chains presented below share a single source sample, sequenced in a study of blood T cell repertoires in COVID-19. Produced via immunoSEQ multiplex PCR; TCRdb's table is partial and in-frame only. The table lists around 80,000 clones, approximately 85% of them singletons. The sample taken for sequencing was peripheral blood. These receptors originate from a human donor in a cohort sampled during active COVID-19.

This clone was recorded only once. The chain is built from TRBV5-1 and TRBJ2-5; D may be TRBD1 (6 bases). The ends were cut back, 1 base at V and 4 bases at J, with 14 bases in the middle. CDR3 length equals 15 residues. Per the germline V gene, CDR1 is SGHRS and CDR2 is YFSETQ. CDR3: CASSLLPGERETQYF. The CDR3 bases are TGCGCCAGCAGCTTGTTGCCAGGGGAGAGAGAGACCCAGTACTTC.

A single count supports this clone. The chain is built from TRBV5-5 and TRBJ2-1; 10 bases map to TRBD2. CDR1 and CDR2 from the germline V gene are SGHKS and YYEKEE (reference sequence). This CDR3 is built from 15 residues. V shed 0 bases, J shed 7 bases, and the junction held 4 bases outside the gene matches. The CDR3 protein is CASSLAGLAVNEQFF. Written as DNA, the CDR3 is TGTGCCAGCAGCTTGGCAGGACTAGCGGTAAATGAGCAGTTCTTC.

The CDR3 region is CAMMVAQNTGELFF. The CDR3, as DNA: TGTGCCATGATGGTGGCACAGAACACCGGGGAGCTGTTTTTT. This rearrangement joins TRBV10-3 to TRBJ2-2; D remains ambiguous. V was trimmed by 9 bases and J by 1 base, leaving 12 bases between them. The germline gives CDR1 ENHRY, CDR2 SYGVKD. The CDR3 sequence is 14 residues long.

V gene TRBV3-1 (or the pseudogene TRBV3-2) combines with J gene TRBJ1-6; 8 bases agree with TRBD1. From germline, CDR1 is LGHDT and CDR2 YNNKEL (reference sequence). The CDR3 totals 17 residues. The ends lost 7 bases at V and 0 bases at J; junction bases unmatched: 8. CDR3 coding DNA: TGTGCCAGCAAAGGACAGGGTTCAATCTCCTATAATTCACCCCTCCACTTT. Protein: CASKGQGSISYNSPLHF.

The gene calls are TRBV14 and TRBJ2-5; 8 bases are a match to TRBD1. Germline values: CDR1 SGHDN, CDR2 FVKESK. V was pared by 1 base and J by 2 bases, with 6 bases of the junction left unmatched. This CDR3 contains 16 residues. CDR3 in DNA: TGTGCCAGCAGCCAAGCCCTTAGGACAGGGCAAGAGACCCAGTACTTC. Translating it yields CASSQALRTGQETQYF.

The sample holds one count of this clone. The rearrangement uses TRBV29-1 and TRBJ2-3; D gene ambiguous. Trimming removed 1 base from V and 4 bases from J, with 12 bases in between. The CDR3 consists of 14 residues. Germline CDR1 reads SQVTM; CDR2 reads ANQGSEA. The CDR3: CSVEGGLHPDTQYF. The CDR3 DNA is TGCAGCGTTGAAGGAGGATTACATCCAGATACGCAGTATTTT.

This chain links TRBV5-1 with TRBJ2-1; 10 nucleotides agree with TRBD1. This CDR3 has 16 amino acids. The V segment lost 5 bases and the J segment 5 bases; nucleotides outside the gene matches: 10. The germline gives CDR1 SGHRS, CDR2 YFSETQ. CDR3 loop: CASSPLEGQGHNEQFF. The CDR3 DNA reads as TGCGCCAGCAGTCCGTTGGAGGGACAGGGGCACAATGAGCAGTTCTTC.

The DNA of the CDR3 is TGCGCCAGCAGCTTGGTTCGCAGGGGGAATTCACCCCTCCACTTT. As protein: CASSLVRRGNSPLHF. This chain links TRBV5-1 with TRBJ1-6; the match to TRBD1 covers 7 bases. CDR3 length: 15 residues. With 0 bases clipped from V and 7 bases from J, the junction kept 4 bases outside the gene matches. The V gene's germline CDR1 is SGHRS and CDR2 YFSETQ.

The V gene is TRBV12-3 or TRBV12-4, the J gene TRBJ1-3, with D possibly being TRBD1 (5 bases). This CDR3 comprises 13 residues. Trimming took 6 bases from V and 3 from J, leaving 9 bases between them. This CDR3 reads CASSLGGGNTIYF. DNA for the CDR3: TGTGCCAGCAGCCTCGGGGGTGGAAACACCATATATTTT.

The chain links TRBV4-1 to TRBJ1-4; 7 bases agree with TRBD1. V lost 3 bases and J lost 6; bases outside the gene matches: 10. This CDR3 spans 16 amino acids. The germline CDR1 and CDR2 sequences are MGHRA and YSYEKL. In nucleotides, the CDR3 is TGCGCCAGCAGCCATCTAGGGGGCGTCAGAGATGAAAAACTGTTTTTT. It specifies CASSHLGGVRDEKLFF.

The V and J genes are TRBV6-5 and TRBJ2-1, with 8 bases that match TRBD2. The CDR3 has 15 amino acids. The trim removed 2 bases at V and 5 bases at J, leaving 5 bases unmatched. The V gene's germline CDR1 is MNHEY and CDR2 SVGAGI. CDR3 nucleotide sequence: TGTGCCAGCAGTTACGGTCTAGCGGGCGACAATGAGCAGTTCTTC. Translation gives CASSYGLAGDNEQFF.

This clone was observed a few times. V is TRBV27 and J is TRBJ1-2; no firm D call. Trimming left V 3 bases short and J 3 bases short, with 11 bases between. Germline V gene sequence: CDR1 MNHEY, CDR2 SMNVEV (reference sequence). This CDR3 comprises 14 residues. The CDR3: CASSLKRTYYGYTF. CDR3 nucleotides: TGTGCCAGCAGTTTGAAGAGGACTTACTATGGCTACACCTTC.

The V and J genes are TRBV18 and TRBJ2-2, with D possibly TRBD2 on 6 matching bases. CDR1 KGHSH and CDR2 LQKENI come from the germline V gene. CDR3 size: 16 residues. V gave up 3 bases and J gave up 0 bases, with 11 bases separating them. The CDR3 DNA is TGTGCCAGCTCACCCGGAGCGGGCGCGAACACCGGGGAGCTGTTTTTT. As protein: CASSPGAGANTGELFF. Based on the CDR3 plus reference TRBV18 and TRBJ2-2, the full variable domain is NAGVMQNPRHLVRRRGQEARLRCSPMKGHSHVYWYRQLPEEGLKFMVYLQKENIIDESGMPKERFSAEFPKEGPSILRIQQVVRGDSAAYFCASSPGAGANTGELFFGEGSRLTVL.

This chain uses TRBV12-5 with TRBJ1-2; D is ambiguous. CDR3 length: 12 amino acids. Germline-derived CDR1 and CDR2 are LGHNT and FRNRAP. Trimming stripped 1 base from V and 7 bases from J, with 7 bases between. The CDR3 here is CASGLGRSGYTF. In DNA form, the CDR3 reads TGTGCTAGTGGTTTGGGTCGGTCTGGCTACACCTTC.